This T cell receptor beta chain was documented in a study of T-cell memory formation after mild COVID-19. Study-level information: TCR clusters were mostly donor specific.

5'RACE with constant-segment primers yielded barcoded, UMI-tagged TCR alpha and TCR beta cDNA libraries. TCRdb analysed the 5' RACE reads with MiXCR anew, one entry per CDR3 protein. The table shows roughly 450,000 distinct CDR3 sequences, with roughly 20% occurring only once. This clonotype came up a few times. As yet, its antigen is unknown. From germline, CDR1 is SGDLS and CDR2 YYNGEE. The V gene end was trimmed by 2 bases and the J gene end by 6 bases; junction bases not matched to a gene: 0. This CDR3 region has 12 residues. Study conclusions and caveats: Clones contracting across day 15 to 85 had a balanced CD4/CD8 profile; later expanding clones leaned CD4+. Researchers found some responding clones in pre-infection memory, a sign that cross-reactive memory joined.

The sequence was collected from an adult woman who had mild COVID-19 (a few samples of this study predate the infection). Cell type and time point are not known. Specimen: PBMCs or a T cell subset sorted from them (not recorded which). The genes are TRBV9 and TRBJ2-7; 9 nucleotides line up with TRBD1. CDR3 DNA sequence: TGTGCCAGCAGCGTGACAGGGGGCGAGCAGTACTTC. Translated: CASSVTGGEQYF.